The 29 T cell receptor beta chains presented below share a single source sample, sequenced in a study of control samples from healthy donors and cancer patients. The assay was immunoSEQ multiplex PCR, and TCRdb's table has in-frame clones only and misses some. The table records 170,000 or so clones, roughly 94% of them present only once. Sequenced material: blood. Source of these receptors: a woman aged 40 to 50 in good health.

The J gene is TRBJ1-1, the V gene TRBV5-4, with D hard to call. V was pared by 1 base and J by 1 base, with 5 bases between. Germline loops: CDR1 SGHNT, CDR2 YYREEE (reference sequence). The CDR3 spans 13 residues. Here the CDR3 reads CASSLSPNTEAFF. As DNA, the CDR3 is TGTGCCAGCAGCTTGTCCCCGAACACTGAAGCTTTCTTT.

The rearrangement joins TRBV6-6 to TRBJ1-1; D gene unclear. The CDR3 length is 12 residues. V was trimmed by 5 bases and J by 6 bases, leaving 10 bases between them. Germline-derived CDR1 and CDR2 are MNHNY and SVGAGI (reference sequence). The CDR3 loop is CASSPGTPEAFF. CDR3 coding DNA: TGTGCCAGCAGTCCCGGTACGCCTGAAGCTTTCTTT.

This rearrangement joins TRBV27 to TRBJ1-2; D might be TRBD1 (5 bases). The CDR3 spans 15 residues. V lost 3 bases, J lost 6 bases, and 17 bases lay in between. From germline, CDR1 is MNHEY and CDR2 SMNVEV (reference sequence). CDR3 region: CASSLGQGGWNGYTF. In DNA, the CDR3 is TGTGCCAGCAGTTTGGGGCAGGGTGGGTGGAATGGCTACACCTTC.

This chain connects TRBV7-2 to TRBJ1-2; 10 bases are a match to TRBD1. The CDR3 loop spans 15 amino acids. With V trimmed by 5 bases and J by 3 bases, 6 bases remained unmatched. Germline-derived CDR1 and CDR2 are SGHTA and FQGNSA. The CDR3, as DNA: TGTGCCAGCAGCACACCGGGACAGGGGTACTATGGCTACACCTTC. Protein sequence: CASSTPGQGYYGYTF.

The chain employs TRBV28 and TRBJ2-7, with TRBD1 matching 11 bases. Germline trimming cut 6 bases from V and 0 bases from J; bases unmatched to any gene: 19. The length of the CDR3 is 20 residues. CDR1 and CDR2 (germline): MDHEN, SYDVKM. The DNA of the CDR3 is TGTGCCAGCAGCCCACACCGGGACAGGGGGTTGGTGTATGGCTCCTACGAGCAGTACTTC. Its translation is CASSPHRDRGLVYGSYEQYF.

The genes are TRBV18 and TRBJ2-3, with 7 bases matching TRBD2. Per the germline V gene, CDR1 is KGHSH and CDR2 is LQKENI. V dropped 7 bases and J dropped 2; count of bases not matched to a gene: 12. The CDR3 loop spans 16 amino acids. CDR3 DNA: TGTGCCAGCTACGCAACTCCCGGGACTAACACAGATACGCAGTATTTT. This sequence encodes CASYATPGTNTDTQYF.

The V and J genes are TRBV5-1 and TRBJ2-3; D may be TRBD1 or TRBD2 (5 bases each). The CDR3 is 19 amino acids. V was clipped by 0 bases and J by 8 bases, with 28 bases between them. Germline V gives CDR1 SGHRS, CDR2 YFSETQ. CDR3: CASSLGGAEDLYLVGTQYF. The CDR3 bases are TGCGCCAGCAGCTTGGGGGGCGCGGAGGACCTATATTTGGTGGGTACGCAGTATTTT.

V and J are TRBV19 and TRBJ2-1; D is perhaps TRBD1 or TRBD2 (5 bases each). CDR1 is LNHDA and CDR2 is SQIVND in the germline V gene (reference sequence). The CDR3 length is 15 residues. V was pared by 1 base and J by 9 bases, with 16 bases between. This CDR3 is CASSIVWGNVGEQFF. The CDR3 coding sequence is TGTGCCAGTAGTATAGTTTGGGGGAACGTAGGTGAGCAGTTCTTC.

To note about this clone: Within the sample, other DNA sequences also encode this same CDR3. This rearrangement joins TRBV5-4 to TRBJ1-4; 7 bases agree with TRBD1. The V and J ends lost 5 bases and 8 bases, in that order; junction bases with no gene match: 9. The CDR3 consists of 14 residues. In germline, CDR1 is SGHNT, CDR2 YYREEE (reference sequence). The DNA of the CDR3 is TGTGCCAGCAGTCGGACAGGAAAGGAGGAAAAACTGTTTTTT. Its translation: CASSRTGKEEKLFF.

J is TRBJ2-1 and V is TRBV7-9, with D perhaps TRBD1 or TRBD2 (5 bases each). The CDR3 is 13 amino acids. Trimming left V 3 bases short and J 6 bases short, with 9 bases between. Germline CDR1 is SEHNR and CDR2 is FQNEAQ (reference sequence). CDR3 residues: CASSLGTLNEQFF. The CDR3 DNA follows: TGTGCCAGCAGCTTGGGGACCCTCAATGAGCAGTTCTTC.

The CDR3 coding sequence is TGTGCCAGCTCACCACGTGGGACAGGGGTGCGGAACACTGAAGCTTTCTTT. This sequence encodes CASSPRGTGVRNTEAFF. V gene TRBV18 combines with J gene TRBJ1-1, with 10 bases matching TRBD1. This CDR3 is 17 amino acids long. V shed 1 base and J 1 base; nucleotides not matched to a gene: 6. The germline V gene has CDR1 KGHSH and CDR2 LQKENI. The entire variable domain, with the rest obtained from reference TRBV18 and TRBJ1-1, is as follows: NAGVMQNPRHLVRRRGQEARLRCSPMKGHSHVYWYRQLPEEGLKFMVYLQKENIIDESGMPKERFSAEFPKEGPSILRIQQVVRGDSAAYFCASSPRGTGVRNTEAFFGQGTRLTVV.

The chain has TRBV27 and TRBJ2-3, with 8 bases matching TRBD1. The V gene end was trimmed by 6 bases and the J gene end by 6 bases; junction bases not matched to a gene: 5. The CDR3 has 13 residues. Germline CDR1 is MNHEY and CDR2 is SMNVEV (reference sequence). Here the CDR3 reads CASRWTGSDTQYF. The CDR3 coding sequence is TGTGCCAGCAGATGGACAGGGTCGGATACGCAGTATTTT.

CDR3 residues: CASSHLKRGGHWNEQFF. The CDR3 DNA reads as TGTGCCAGCAGTCACCTTAAGCGGGGGGGCCACTGGAATGAGCAGTTCTTC. The chain carries TRBV6-6 and TRBJ2-1, with 10 bases lining up with TRBD2. Germline trimming cut 5 bases from V and 7 bases from J; bases unmatched to any gene: 14. CDR3 length: 17 amino acids. Germline V lookup: CDR1 MNHNY, CDR2 SVGAGI (reference sequence).

The CDR3 DNA follows: TGTGCCAGCAGCTTATCCTATAATTCACCCCTCCACTTT. This sequence encodes CASSLSYNSPLHF. The chain recombines TRBV7-3 with TRBJ1-6; D remains unclear. The V end lost 2 bases, the J end lost 1 base, and 0 bases lay between the germline ends. The CDR3 is made up of 13 amino acids. From germline, CDR1 is SGHTA and CDR2 FQGTGA.

This chain joins TRBV16 and TRBJ1-2; TRBD1 is a possible D gene (5 bases). This CDR3 has 17 amino acids. V was clipped by 1 base and J by 2 bases, with 17 bases between them. Germline CDR1 KGHSY, CDR2 FQNENV. CDR3 DNA sequence: TGTGCCAGCAGCCAATTGGGGCCACAATACCAAAACTATGGCTACACCTTC. This codes for CASSQLGPQYQNYGYTF.

The gene calls are TRBV30 and TRBJ2-5; D is ambiguous. The CDR3 is 15 amino acids. Germline CDR1 and CDR2: GTSNPN and SVGIG (reference sequence). The V end lost 2 bases, the J end lost 3 bases, and 16 bases lay between the germline ends. Written as DNA, the CDR3 is TGTGCCTGGAGTCCGACGAGACGACCGAAAGAGACCCAGTACTTC. Amino acid sequence: CAWSPTRRPKETQYF.

The CDR3, as DNA: TGCGCCAGCAGCCACCCAGACAGGGGGTTCTATGGCTACACCTTC. Its protein product is CASSHPDRGFYGYTF. The chain uses TRBV4-3 and TRBJ1-2; 9 nucleotides align to TRBD1. J was trimmed by 4 bases and V by 3 bases; bases with no gene match: 6. CDR3 length equals 15 residues. CDR1 is LGHNA and CDR2 is YSLEER in the germline V gene.

This clone has a single count. The chain carries TRBV4-1 and TRBJ1-3; TRBD1 aligns across 10 bases. Trimming at V came to 4 bases and at J to 3 bases, leaving 3 bases not matched to a gene. The CDR3 runs to 15 residues. Germline V gene data show CDR1 as MGHRA and CDR2 as YSYEKL. For the CDR3, the DNA is TGCGCCAGCAGCCCCGACAGGGGGCTTGGAAACACCATATATTTT. Residues: CASSPDRGLGNTIYF.

The chain couples TRBV5-4 to TRBJ1-5; perhaps TRBD1 as D (5 bases). CDR1 is SGHNT and CDR2 is YYREEE in the germline V gene (reference sequence). The CDR3 totals 16 residues. V lost 2 bases to trimming and J lost 2 bases, with 14 bases between them. CDR3 in amino acids: CASSFWGGGRNQPQHF. Here the CDR3 DNA reads TGTGCCAGCAGCTTCTGGGGGGGTGGTCGCAATCAGCCCCAGCATTTT.

This clone has just one count. The J gene is TRBJ1-1, the V gene TRBV9; D is perhaps TRBD1 (5 bases). Per the germline V gene, CDR1 is SGDLS and CDR2 is YYNGEE. The V end was cut by 4 bases, the J end by 0 bases, with 10 bases between. This CDR3 spans 14 amino acids. This CDR3 reads CASSPGPLNTEAFF. The CDR3 nucleotides are TGTGCCAGCAGCCCAGGGCCCTTGAACACTGAAGCTTTCTTT.

Remarks on this clone: Other DNA sequences of this sample code for an identical CDR3. The chain combines TRBV9 with TRBJ1-3; no definite D call. The ends were cut back, 2 bases at V and 0 bases at J, with 6 bases in the middle. The CDR3 spans 14 residues. Germline CDR1 is SGDLS and CDR2 is YYNGEE. DNA of the CDR3: TGTGCCAGCAGCGTCGGCAGCTCTGGAAACACCATATATTTT. This codes for CASSVGSSGNTIYF.

The chain carries TRBV30 and TRBJ1-2; D may be TRBD1 (5 bases). Germline V CDR1 and CDR2: GTSNPN, SVGIG (reference sequence). Trimming stripped 3 bases from V and 6 bases from J, with 14 bases between. The CDR3 runs to 13 residues. This CDR3 reads CAWRGAGPNGYTF. CDR3 nucleotide sequence: TGTGCCTGGAGAGGGGCGGGACCAAATGGCTACACCTTC.

This chain uses TRBV18 with TRBJ1-4; perhaps TRBD1 as D (5 bases). CDR1 is KGHSH, CDR2 LQKENI, per germline. V lost 0 bases to trimming and J lost 0 bases, with 11 bases between them. This CDR3 is built from 17 residues. CDR3 protein: CASSPPDTVATNEKLFF. In DNA, the CDR3 is TGTGCCAGCTCACCACCGGACACAGTCGCAACTAATGAAAAACTGTTTTTT.

The chain uses TRBV5-6 and TRBJ1-3; D not resolved. Trimming took off 3 bases at V and 0 bases at J, with 7 bases between the two ends. CDR1 and CDR2 from the germline V gene are SGHDT and YYEEEE. This CDR3 contains 14 residues. The CDR3 loop is CASSSAVSGNTIYF. The CDR3 DNA follows: TGTGCCAGCAGCTCAGCTGTCTCTGGAAACACCATATATTTT. The variable domain in full, completed from reference TRBV5-6 and TRBJ1-3, reads DAGVTQSPTHLIKTRGQQVTLRCSPKSGHDTVSWYQQALGQGPQFIFQYYEEEERQRGNFPDRFSGHQFPNYSSELNVNALLLGDSALYLCASSSAVSGNTIYFGEGSWLTVV.

V and J are TRBV5-1 and TRBJ1-2; no reliable D call. With 1 base removed from V and 0 bases from J, the gap between germline ends came to 7 bases. The CDR3 consists of 14 residues. The V gene's germline CDR1 is SGHRS and CDR2 YFSETQ. CDR3 nucleotides: TGCGCCAGCAGCTTGAACGGAGCTAACTATGGCTACACCTTC. Amino acids: CASSLNGANYGYTF.

This chain uses TRBV19 with TRBJ1-1, with TRBD1 matching 9 bases. This CDR3 is 16 amino acids long. Losses at the gene ends were 5 bases for V and 1 base for J; bases not matched to a gene: 8. Germline V lookup: CDR1 LNHDA, CDR2 SQIVND (reference sequence). The DNA for the CDR3 is TGTGCCAGTAGTCGCTACCACAGGGGGCCGAACACTGAAGCTTTCTTT. Translated: CASSRYHRGPNTEAFF.

The genes are TRBV12-5 and TRBJ1-1; D not resolved. V was cut by 6 bases and J by 3 bases, with 17 bases left in between. From germline, CDR1 is LGHNT and CDR2 FRNRAP. The CDR3 runs to 15 residues. The CDR3 region is CASGPGIPRDTEAFF. The DNA for the CDR3 is TGTGCTAGTGGACCCGGAATTCCTCGAGACACTGAAGCTTTCTTT.

This clone is a singleton in its sample. This chain links TRBV5-5 with TRBJ1-2; D perhaps matches TRBD1 (6 bases). CDR3 size: 15 residues. Trimming shortened V by 1 base and J by 6 bases, and 16 bases separated the two germline ends. Looked up from germline, CDR1 is SGHKS and CDR2 is YYEKEE (reference sequence). In nucleotides, the CDR3 is TGTGCCAGCAGCTTGTGGTCCTCCGGGGGCGATGGCTACACCTTC. This codes for CASSLWSSGGDGYTF. The full variable domain, completed using reference TRBV5-5 and TRBJ1-2, is DAGVTQSPTHLIKTRGQQVTLRCSPISGHKSVSWYQQVLGQGPQFIFQYYEKEERGRGNFPDRFSARQFPNYSSELNVNALLLGDSALYLCASSLWSSGGDGYTFGSGTRLTVV.

The chain uses TRBV4-2 and TRBJ1-1; D remains ambiguous. The length of the CDR3 is 15 residues. Trimming took 1 base from V and 1 from J, leaving 10 bases between them. CDR1 is LGHNA and CDR2 is YNFKEQ in the germline V gene. CDR3 amino acids: CASSQGVGRNTEAFF. The CDR3 region has the DNA TGTGCCAGCAGCCAAGGCGTTGGGAGGAACACTGAAGCTTTCTTT.